Listed here is a single TCR beta chain. Its antigen is not identified. This record belongs to a study of T cells expressing NK-cell markers. Synthesis of TCR beta cDNA relied on 5'RACE template switching carrying UMIs. TCRdb reprocessed the 5' RACE reads and keeps a single row for each CDR3 protein, giving no DNA. Its table lists roughly 110,000 distinct CDR3 sequences. General study findings and limits: Uncertainty persisted over the HCMV specificity of expanded NKG2C+ T cell clones.

The receptor was derived from a woman between 18 and 75 years old in good health. The sample was blood T cells: a sorted CD56 or NKG2C T cell subset, CD4+ or CD8+ T cells, or bulk PBMC T cells (not recorded which).

CDR3 region: CSLGGGTAEAFF. The chain links TRBV29-1 to TRBJ1-1; TCRdb picks TRBD1, but there is no DNA to check that call. The CDR3 contains 12 residues. Germline V CDR1 and CDR2: SQVTM, ANQGSEA.